The 16 T cell receptor beta chains in this list originate from one sample, sequenced in a study of T cell responses to AZD1222 COVID-19 vaccine. The method was immunoSEQ multiplex PCR; TCRdb's version includes in-frame clones alone and lacks a portion of them. Counted here are roughly 150,000 clones, more than 70% occurring once; the ten biggest clones make up approximately 2.1%. The sequencing used peripheral blood, collected on day 0 of AZD1222 vaccination. The receptors here all came from an adult in good health.

V and J are TRBV9 and TRBJ2-2, with D unresolved. The CDR3 contains 12 residues. Trimming took off 10 bases at V and 8 bases at J, with 15 bases between the two ends. Germline V gene lookup returns CDR1 SGDLS and CDR2 YYNGEE. The DNA of the CDR3 is TGTGCCTCTGGATCTGGGTTAGGGGAGCTGTTTTTT. Translation: CASGSGLGELFF.

The V call is TRBV9, the J call TRBJ2-1; a possible D gene is TRBD2 (6 bases). CDR3 length equals 15 residues. V lost 0 bases, J lost 3 bases, and 10 bases lay in between. Germline values: CDR1 SGDLS, CDR2 YYNGEE. CDR3 region: CASSVEPGDYNEQFF. The CDR3 DNA is TGTGCCAGCAGCGTAGAGCCGGGGGACTACAATGAGCAGTTCTTC.

The genes are TRBV27 and TRBJ1-2; tentatively, D is TRBD1 (5 bases). V lost 8 bases and J lost 1, with 20 bases in between. Looked up from germline, CDR1 is MNHEY and CDR2 is SMNVEV (reference sequence). The CDR3 sequence is 16 residues long. The CDR3 DNA reads as TGTGCCAGCCGGGGCGCAGTGGGGGTTGGTAACTATGGCTACACCTTC. Protein: CASRGAVGVGNYGYTF.

The chain has TRBV20-1 and TRBJ2-1; D remains unclear. V gave up 5 bases and J gave up 16 bases, with 18 bases separating them. The CDR3 spans 11 residues. CDR1 DFQATT and CDR2 SNEGSKA come from the germline V gene (reference sequence). CDR3 in amino acids: CSAFESPWAFF. The CDR3 coding sequence is TGCAGTGCTTTTGAGTCCCCATGGGCCTTCTTC.

This chain links TRBV5-4 with TRBJ1-5, with 8 bases matching TRBD1. This CDR3 is 16 amino acids long. Trimming cost V 0 bases and J 7 bases; bases outside gene matches: 9. The germline gives CDR1 SGHNT, CDR2 YYREEE (reference sequence). For the CDR3, the DNA is TGTGCCAGCAGCTTGGGGGGGACAGGCTCAGGGCAGCCCCAGCATTTT. Translation gives CASSLGGTGSGQPQHF. The full variable domain, in which reference TRBV5-4 and TRBJ1-5 provide the parts outside the CDR3, is ETGVTQSPTHLIKTRGQQVTLRCSSQSGHNTVSWYQQALGQGPQFIFQYYREEENGRGNFPPRFSGLQFPNYSSELNVNALELDDSALYLCASSLGGTGSGQPQHFGDGTRLSIL.

This clone has a count of ten or more. V gene TRBV24-1 combines with J gene TRBJ1-5; 7 bases match TRBD1. Trimming cost V 1 base and J 0 bases; bases outside gene matches: 14. Per the germline V gene, CDR1 is KGHDR and CDR2 is SFDVKD. The CDR3 is 20 amino acids. DNA for the CDR3: TGTGCCACCAGTGATTTAGAATACCGAAGACAGGGCTATAGCAATCAGCCCCAGCATTTT. This sequence encodes CATSDLEYRRQGYSNQPQHF.

This clone was counted between two and nine times. V usage is TRBV25-1 and J usage is TRBJ1-5, with D tentatively TRBD1 (5 bases). CDR1 and CDR2 (germline): MGHDK, SYGVNS. The CDR3 runs 14 residues. V was cut by 6 bases and J by 7 bases, with 16 bases left in between. The DNA for the CDR3 is TGTGCCAGCAGGGGGGTGGGGGAAGGCCAGCCCCAGCATTTT. Its translation is CASRGVGEGQPQHF.

V usage is TRBV5-1 and J usage is TRBJ2-1, with 8 bases lining up with TRBD2. Trimming at V came to 9 bases and at J to 8 bases, leaving 13 bases not matched to a gene. CDR1 SGHRS and CDR2 YFSETQ come from the germline V gene. CDR3 length: 14 residues. CDR3 sequence: CAKKNGRAEDEQFF. The DNA of the CDR3 is TGCGCCAAGAAAAACGGGAGGGCCGAGGATGAGCAGTTCTTC.

V and J are TRBV18 and TRBJ1-5; D unresolved. Trimming shortened V by 3 bases and J by 6 bases, and 15 bases separated the two germline ends. The CDR3 covers 15 residues. CDR1 is KGHSH, CDR2 LQKENI, per germline. The CDR3 reads CASSPAGGSGQPQHF. CDR3 coding DNA: TGTGCCAGCTCACCTGCAGGAGGTTCTGGTCAGCCCCAGCATTTT.

Only one count was recorded for this clone. This chain joins TRBV7-3 and TRBJ1-1; 10 bases are a match to TRBD1. Trimming removed 3 bases from V and 4 bases from J; junction bases left unmatched: 2. CDR3 length: 14 amino acids. Looked up from germline, CDR1 is SGHTA and CDR2 is FQGTGA. The CDR3 DNA follows: TGTGCCAGCAGCTTGACAGGGGGCGTCACTGAAGCTTTCTTT. This sequence encodes CASSLTGGVTEAFF.

This clone was observed a single time. The CDR3 here is CASSYAYGAGNGYTF. CDR3 coding DNA: TGTGCCAGCAGTTACGCCTACGGCGCGGGAAATGGCTACACCTTC. The chain employs TRBV6-5 and TRBJ1-2, with D hard to call. From germline, CDR1 is MNHEY and CDR2 SVGAGI. This CDR3 has 15 residues. V lost 2 bases and J lost 6, with 16 bases in between.

The chain employs TRBV11-3 and TRBJ1-2; D gene uncertain. Between the trimmed V and J ends, which lost 4 bases and 4 bases, there was a span of 4 bases. The CDR3 is 11 residues long. Germline lookup yields CDR1 SGHNT and CDR2 YENEEA. CDR3 in amino acids: CASSSVYGYTF. The CDR3 nucleotides are TGTGCCAGCAGCTCCGTCTATGGCTACACCTTC.

The genes are TRBV25-1 and TRBJ1-6; no firm D call. Trimming shortened V by 1 base and J by 6 bases, and 4 bases separated the two germline ends. CDR1 is MGHDK and CDR2 is SYGVNS in the germline V gene. This CDR3 has 13 residues. The CDR3 loop is CASSELLNSPLHF. DNA for the CDR3: TGTGCCAGCAGTGAATTACTTAATTCACCCCTCCACTTT.

V gene TRBV6-5 combines with J gene TRBJ2-7; D possibly uses TRBD1 or TRBD2 (5 bases each). The CDR3 totals 13 residues. Germline-derived CDR1 and CDR2 are MNHEY and SVGAGI. The V and J ends lost 9 bases and 0 bases respectively, with 12 bases between them. The CDR3 protein is CASTGRHSYEQYF. CDR3 in DNA: TGTGCCAGTACGGGACGCCACTCCTACGAGCAGTACTTC.

The genes are TRBV7-9 and TRBJ1-1; no firm D call. CDR3 length: 14 amino acids. V was pared by 3 bases and J by 1 base, with 9 bases between. In germline, CDR1 is SEHNR, CDR2 FQNEAQ (reference sequence). CDR3 amino acids: CASSFWAENTEAFF. The CDR3 DNA follows: TGTGCCAGCAGCTTTTGGGCGGAGAACACTGAAGCTTTCTTT. Supplemented by reference TRBV7-9 and TRBJ1-1, the full variable domain reads DTGVSQNPRHKITKRGQNVTFRCDPISEHNRLYWYRQTLGQGPEFLTYFQNEAQLEKSRLLSDRFSAERPKGSFSTLEIQRTEQGDSAMYLCASSFWAENTEAFFGQGTRLTVV.

V is TRBV5-4 and J is TRBJ1-2, with no clear D. Germline CDR1 SGHNT, CDR2 YYREEE (reference sequence). Trimming took 4 bases from V and 2 from J, leaving 6 bases between them. The CDR3 spans 12 residues. This CDR3 reads CASSIINYGYTF. DNA of the CDR3: TGTGCCAGCAGCATAATAAACTATGGCTACACCTTC.